A selection of T cell receptor beta chains follows, all from one sample in a study of human T cells and chemical hapten exposure. TCRdb redid the calling of the RACE reads with MiXCR, one entry per CDR3 protein. The table lists some 96,000 distinct CDR3 sequences, 27% of them singletons. The sample here was whole blood, taken in connection with sensitization to the hapten diphenylcyclopropenone (DPC). These receptors were obtained from a man aged 40-55 years with alopecia areata. Some clones in this sample may be carry-over from other donors' samples. Both conserved end residues are part of each CDR3. A D gene is named only where the DNA matches it firmly. The size of a clone is reported for some rows only, either as once, few or many, or as a class for expanded clones.

D gene	J gene	V gene	clone size	CDR3 DNA	CDR3 protein
TRBD1	TRBJ2-7	TRBV4-3	-	TGCGCCAGCAGCCAATCGACAGGGGGATACGAGCAGTACTTC	CASSQSTGGYEQYF
-	TRBJ1-5	TRBV12-3/TRBV12-4	-	TGTGCCAGCAGTTTGGTAAGGGGCGCAGGAGACAATCAGCCCCAGCATTTT	CASSLVRGAGDNQPQHF
TRBD1	TRBJ2-3	TRBV7-2	once	TGTGCCAGCAGCACCGGGACAGGCGGCCCGCACGCGCAGTATTTT	CASSTGTGGPHAQYF
TRBD2	TRBJ2-3	TRBV6-2/TRBV6-3	-	TGTGCCAGCACCCGGGCGGGAGATGCAGATACGCAGTATTTT	CASTRAGDADTQYF
TRBD2	TRBJ2-2	TRBV28	few	TGTGCCAGCAGTCAGGCGGTAGCGGGGCTCACCGGGGAGCTGTTTTTT	CASSQAVAGLTGELFF
TRBD2	TRBJ2-3	TRBV27	-	TGTGCCAGCAGTTTATCGACTAGCGGGAGGACAGATACGCAGTATTTT	CASSLSTSGRTDTQYF
-	TRBJ2-7	TRBV27	-	TGTGCCAGCAGCCCCACAGGGCTTACCTACGAGCAGTACTTC	CASSPTGLTYEQYF
-	TRBJ2-2	TRBV6-6	many	TGTGCCAGCAGTTCCGGGGCGAACACCGGGGAGCTGTTTTTT	CASSSGANTGELFF
-	TRBJ2-3	TRBV28	few	TGTGCCAGCCTTCAGGGGGGAAGCACAGATACGCAGTATTTT	CASLQGGSTDTQYF
-	TRBJ2-3	TRBV20-1	many	TGCAGTGCTAGAGATAGGGCGGGAATGGGCACAGATACGCAGTATTTT	CSARDRAGMGTDTQYF
-	TRBJ2-7	TRBV27	-	TGTGCCAGCAGTTGGGCGGCAGCCCACTACGAGCAGTACTTC	CASSWAAAHYEQYF
-	TRBJ1-6	TRBV28	few	TGTGCCAGCGGTCGGACAGCCTATAATTCACCCCTCCACTTT	CASGRTAYNSPLHF
-	TRBJ2-2	TRBV7-9	-	TGTGCCAGCAGCTCTCCGGGCACCGGGGAGCTGTTTTTT	CASSSPGTGELFF
-	TRBJ2-3	TRBV18	-	TGTGCCAGCTCACTCCTCGGACGGCAGACTAGCACAGATACGCAGTATTTT	CASSLLGRQTSTDTQYF
-	TRBJ2-7	TRBV28	few	TGTGCCAGCAGTTTATTGTGGACAGTCTCCTACGAGCAGTACTTC	CASSLLWTVSYEQYF
-	TRBJ1-2	TRBV27	few	TGTGCCAGCAGTTTAAAACCGACAGCAAACTATGGCTACACCTTC	CASSLKPTANYGYTF
TRBD1	TRBJ2-4	TRBV29-1	-	TGCAGCGTGAGGGGCGGGACAGGGGGCAAAAACATTCAGTACTTC	CSVRGGTGGKNIQYF
-	TRBJ1-1	TRBV28	-	TGTGCCAGCAGTTTATGGGAGGCAGGGATGAACACTGAAGCTTTCTTT	CASSLWEAGMNTEAFF
-	TRBJ1-1	TRBV20-1	many	TGCAGTGCTGCGGACGGACAGTCAGGGAAAGCTTTCTTT	CSAADGQSGKAFF
TRBD2	TRBJ2-7	TRBV3-1	few	TGTGCCAGCAGCCGACTAGCGGGAGCTTCAAACGAGCAGTACTTC	CASSRLAGASNEQYF
TRBD1	TRBJ2-3	TRBV5-4	-	TGTGCCAGCAGCTCGGGACAGAGTAGCACAGATACGCAGTATTTT	CASSSGQSSTDTQYF
-	TRBJ1-5	TRBV12-3/TRBV12-4	-	TGTGCCAGCAGTTTGGAGGGGCCAAATCAGCCCCAGCATTTT	CASSLEGPNQPQHF
-	TRBJ2-7	TRBV7-9	-	TGTGCCAGCAGCTTAGCGGGACCCAGGTACGAGCAGTACTTC	CASSLAGPRYEQYF